The sequence of this TCR beta chain was determined in a study of blood T cell repertoires in COVID-19. About the research overall: Material from acute and convalescent COVID-19 was sourced from the United States, Italy and Spain. The analysed material was cDNA or gDNA that came from T cells, B-cell-depleted T cells, or PBMCs.

Trimming left V 3 bases short and J 6 bases short, with 18 bases between. Germline values: CDR1 SGHDT, CDR2 YYEEEE. This CDR3 comprises 15 residues. Authors' data handling: Amplifying reference gene primers gave estimates of nucleated cell counts. TCRdb's copy holds only in-frame clones and misses some; the assay was immunoSEQ multiplex PCR. V and J calls and clone size are copied from that table; D and trimming were computed from the DNA. Seen here are 25,000 to 30,000 clones, over 70% observed once, and the top ten hold roughly 8.5%. The sequence was obtained from a woman in her sixties or seventies with active or convalescent COVID-19. The sequenced material came from peripheral blood. The rearrangement joins TRBV5-6 to TRBJ1-1; no firm D call. CDR3 DNA sequence: TGTGCCAGCAGCTCTACCCGCCGGGTCCAAGCTGAAGCTTTCTTT. This gives the protein CASSSTRRVQAEAFF.